These 22 T cell receptor beta chains were sequenced from one sample in a study of cytomegalovirus exposure and HLA in healthy donors. PCR used 60 Vbeta primers and 13 Jbeta primers. Sequencing was performed with immunoSEQ multiplex PCR; in TCRdb, only in-frame clones are kept and a portion is missing. The sample contains approximately 85,000 clones, approximately 56% of which appear only once. Specimen: PBMCs. The receptors come from a woman aged 25 to 39 in good health and CMV-seropositive.

This sequence joins TRBV4-1 and TRBJ2-3, with 12 bases aligning to TRBD2. The CDR3 length is 17 residues. The germline V gene has CDR1 MGHRA and CDR2 YSYEKL. V lost 0 bases, J lost 7 bases, and 8 bases stayed unmatched. CDR3 protein: CASSQDLTSGGRNTQYF. The CDR3 nucleotides are TGCGCCAGCAGCCAAGATCTGACTAGCGGGGGCCGTAATACGCAGTATTTT.

The genes are TRBV14 and TRBJ2-1, with TRBD2 matching over 10 bases. V was clipped by 4 bases and J by 2 bases; unmatched bases: 2. The V gene's germline CDR1 is SGHDN and CDR2 FVKESK. The CDR3 is 15 amino acids. This CDR3 is CASSRSGGAYNEQFF. CDR3 nucleotide sequence: TGTGCCAGCAGCCGAAGCGGGGGGGCCTACAATGAGCAGTTCTTC.

J is TRBJ1-5 and V is TRBV6-6, with TRBD1 as a possible D gene (6 bases). The germline V gene encodes CDR1 MNHNY and CDR2 SVGAGI (reference sequence). This CDR3 has 14 residues. V was pared by 7 bases and J by 5 bases, with 15 bases between. CDR3 coding DNA: TGTGCCAGCAATGGAGCAGGGGCCGATCAGCCCCAGCATTTT. Translating it yields CASNGAGADQPQHF.

V is TRBV4-3 and J is TRBJ2-2; TRBD2 might be the D (5 bases). Germline V lookup: CDR1 LGHNA, CDR2 YSLEER. CDR3 length: 14 amino acids. The V end was cut by 0 bases, the J end by 6 bases, with 8 bases between. As DNA, the CDR3 is TGCGCCAGCAGCCAAGATACCGGGGCCGGGGAGCTGTTTTTT. Translating gives CASSQDTGAGELFF.

This chain links TRBV15 with TRBJ1-3; D ambiguous. CDR1 is LNHNV, CDR2 YYDKDF, per germline (reference sequence). V gave up 3 bases and J gave up 0 bases, with 15 bases separating them. CDR3 size: 17 residues. The CDR3 loop reads CATSRGVGQNSGNTIYF. In nucleotides, the CDR3 is TGTGCCACCAGCAGGGGAGTTGGCCAAAACTCTGGAAACACCATATATTTT.

This chain joins TRBV5-1 and TRBJ2-5; 12 nucleotides agree with TRBD1. The better agreement between TRBJ2-7 and the DNA end casts doubt on the J call. The germline gives CDR1 SGHRS, CDR2 YFSETQ. The CDR3 covers 15 residues. CDR3 bases: TGCGCCAGCAGCACCGGGACAGGGGGCTCGTACGAGCAGTACTTC. This encodes CASSTGTGGSYEQYF.

The rearrangement uses TRBV10-3 and TRBJ2-5, with D uncertain. The CDR3 contains 15 residues. Trimming stripped 2 bases from V and 3 bases from J, with 13 bases between. The germline V gene has CDR1 ENHRY and CDR2 SYGVKD. The CDR3 DNA is TGTGCCATCAGTGAGCCAGAGAGACAAGAAGAGACCCAGTACTTC. The encoded protein is CAISEPERQEETQYF.

The rearrangement uses TRBV6-1 and TRBJ2-5, with unresolved D. The CDR3 is 15 residues long. CDR1 is MNHNS, CDR2 SASEGT, per germline. The V gene lost 4 bases and the J gene lost 5 bases, with 17 bases spanning the gap. The CDR3 nucleotides read TGTGCCAGCAGTGCCCGTACTCTCTCCCTGGAGACCCAGTACTTC. Protein sequence: CASSARTLSLETQYF.

The chain has TRBV28 and TRBJ1-4; unclear D gene. Germline V gene data show CDR1 as MDHEN and CDR2 as SYDVKM. This CDR3 is 10 amino acids long. V lost 6 bases, J lost 10 bases, and 6 bases lay in between. The CDR3 sequence is CASSRGKLFF. CDR3 DNA sequence: TGTGCCAGCAGCCGAGGAAAACTGTTTTTT.

This clone was picked up a small number of times. The chain joins TRBV2 to TRBJ1-1; D might be TRBD1 (5 bases). The V gene's germline CDR1 is SNHLY and CDR2 FYNNEI. V was pared by 6 bases and J by 3 bases, with 14 bases between. The CDR3 spans 14 residues. The CDR3 bases are TGTGCCAGCAGCCGGGATGGAGGGGACACTGAAGCTTTCTTT. This gives the protein CASSRDGGDTEAFF.

This clone has just a few counts. The chain combines TRBV28 with TRBJ1-4; weak D call: TRBD1 (6 bases). The CDR3 totals 16 residues. The V end lost 5 bases, the J end lost 0 bases, and 13 bases lay between the germline ends. Per germline, CDR1 MDHEN and CDR2 SYDVKM. DNA for the CDR3: TGTGCCAGCAGTAACGGTTGGACAGCAACTAATGAAAAACTGTTTTTT. Translating it yields CASSNGWTATNEKLFF.

The chain is built from TRBV5-6 and TRBJ2-7, with 7 bases aligning to TRBD1. CDR1 is SGHDT and CDR2 is YYEEEE in the germline V gene. The trim removed 4 bases at V and 2 bases at J, leaving 6 bases unmatched. This CDR3 has 14 residues. CDR3 loop: CASSATGQTYEQYF. DNA for the CDR3: TGTGCCAGCAGCGCCACGGGACAGACCTACGAGCAGTACTTC.

The rearrangement uses TRBV28 and TRBJ2-3; 9 bases match TRBD2. V was pared by 7 bases and J by 4 bases, with 9 bases of the junction left unmatched. Germline CDR1 MDHEN, CDR2 SYDVKM. The CDR3 has 15 residues. CDR3 nucleotide sequence: TGTGCCAGCAATAATCTAGCGGGGAACGCAGATACGCAGTATTTT. Residues: CASNNLAGNADTQYF.

This chain uses TRBV11-1 with TRBJ2-7; D perhaps matches TRBD2 (5 bases). The CDR3 loop spans 14 amino acids. Trimming stripped 1 base from V and 2 bases from J, with 9 bases between. Germline V lookup: CDR1 SGHAT, CDR2 FQDESV (reference sequence). CDR3: CASSLGGYPYEQYF. The CDR3, as DNA: TGTGCCAGCAGCTTAGGAGGGTACCCCTACGAGCAGTACTTC.

This clone was picked up one time. This rearrangement joins TRBV11-1 to TRBJ2-7; D might be TRBD2 (6 bases). CDR1 is SGHAT, CDR2 FQDESV, per germline (reference sequence). This CDR3 is 14 amino acids long. V gave up 5 bases and J gave up 5 bases, with 16 bases separating them. CDR3 protein: CASSPISGSDEQYF. In DNA, the CDR3 is TGTGCCAGCAGCCCCATTAGCGGTAGCGACGAGCAGTACTTC.

The rearrangement links TRBV30 to TRBJ1-1, with D maybe TRBD1 (6 bases). The CDR3 totals 14 residues. Germline CDR1 GTSNPN, CDR2 SVGIG (reference sequence). V gave up 0 bases and J gave up 4 bases, with 12 bases separating them. Written as DNA, the CDR3 is TGTGCCTGGAGTGTTTTAACAGGGAGCACTGAAGCTTTCTTT. It specifies CAWSVLTGSTEAFF. Supplemented by reference TRBV30 and TRBJ1-1, the full variable domain reads SQTIHQWPATLVQPVGSPLSLECTVEGTSNPNLYWYRQAAGRGLQLLFYSVGIGQISSEVPQNLSASRPQDRQFILSSKKLLLSDSGFYLCAWSVLTGSTEAFFGQGTRLTVV.

The V and J genes are TRBV15 and TRBJ1-1; the D is unclear. The ends were cut back, 1 base at V and 8 bases at J, with 8 bases in the middle. Germline lookup yields CDR1 LNHNV and CDR2 YYDKDF (reference sequence). CDR3 size: 12 residues. The chain's CDR3 is CATSRAPSEAFF. CDR3 DNA sequence: TGTGCCACCAGCAGAGCTCCTAGCGAAGCTTTCTTT.

This clone turned up a few times. V usage is TRBV5-5 and J usage is TRBJ2-2, with D perhaps matching TRBD2 (6 bases). The CDR3 totals 13 residues. V gave up 1 base and J gave up 7 bases, with 8 bases separating them. Germline CDR1 SGHKS, CDR2 YYEKEE (reference sequence). CDR3 in amino acids: CASSLSGGGELFF. The CDR3 DNA reads TGTGCCAGCAGCTTGTCCGGGGGCGGGGAGCTGTTTTTT.

The V call is TRBV2, the J call TRBJ1-3; possibly TRBD1 for D (5 bases). CDR3 length equals 15 residues. V lost 6 bases, J lost 0 bases, and 12 bases lay in between. CDR1 and CDR2 (germline): SNHLY, FYNNEI. DNA of the CDR3: TGTGCCAGCAGGGGCCCCGGGGGCTCTGGAAACACCATATATTTT. It yields the protein CASRGPGGSGNTIYF.

This clone was seen a handful of times. The rearrangement uses TRBV9 and TRBJ1-1; TRBD1 agrees at 7 bases. CDR1 SGDLS and CDR2 YYNGEE come from the germline V gene. The V gene end was trimmed by 4 bases and the J gene end by 1 base; junction bases not matched to a gene: 7. The CDR3 consists of 15 residues. The DNA for the CDR3 is TGTGCCAGCAGCCCACGACAGGGACCGAACACTGAAGCTTTCTTT. It encodes CASSPRQGPNTEAFF.

This clone was detected only once. CDR3 sequence reads: CASSSDRVNTEAFF. As DNA, the CDR3 is TGTGCCAGCAGCTCGGACAGGGTGAACACTGAAGCTTTCTTT. The rearrangement uses TRBV11-2 and TRBJ1-1; 8 nucleotides match TRBD1. CDR3 length equals 14 residues. Germline CDR1 reads SGHAT; CDR2 reads FQNNGV. J was trimmed by 0 bases and V by 4 bases; bases with no gene match: 1.

The V call is TRBV6-1, the J call TRBJ1-6; no clear D. Germline V gene data show CDR1 as MNHNS and CDR2 as SASEGT. Trimming removed 4 bases at V and 10 bases at J, with 8 bases between. The CDR3 totals 12 residues. CDR3 nucleotide sequence: TGTGCCAGCAGTGCCGATGCGTCACCCCTCCACTTT. Protein product: CASSADASPLHF.